This T cell receptor (beta chain) was captured in a study of technical replicates of blood from a handful of donors. Clones were read by immunoSEQ multiplex PCR, and TCRdb kept only the in-frame ones, dropping some. The sample includes 80,000 to 90,000 clones, 90% to 95% of them seen just once. In its sample, this clone was seen a few times. CDR3 length: 12 residues. V was clipped by 7 bases and J by 2 bases; unmatched bases: 1. CDR1 is SNHLY, CDR2 FYNNEI, per germline. This receptor was obtained from a human donor in good health. The J gene is TRBJ1-2, the V gene TRBV2; TRBD1 matches 7 bases. The source material was T cells isolated from PBMCs. The chain's CDR3 is CASMDRNYGYTF. The CDR3 DNA reads as TGTGCCAGCATGGACAGGAACTATGGCTACACCTTC.